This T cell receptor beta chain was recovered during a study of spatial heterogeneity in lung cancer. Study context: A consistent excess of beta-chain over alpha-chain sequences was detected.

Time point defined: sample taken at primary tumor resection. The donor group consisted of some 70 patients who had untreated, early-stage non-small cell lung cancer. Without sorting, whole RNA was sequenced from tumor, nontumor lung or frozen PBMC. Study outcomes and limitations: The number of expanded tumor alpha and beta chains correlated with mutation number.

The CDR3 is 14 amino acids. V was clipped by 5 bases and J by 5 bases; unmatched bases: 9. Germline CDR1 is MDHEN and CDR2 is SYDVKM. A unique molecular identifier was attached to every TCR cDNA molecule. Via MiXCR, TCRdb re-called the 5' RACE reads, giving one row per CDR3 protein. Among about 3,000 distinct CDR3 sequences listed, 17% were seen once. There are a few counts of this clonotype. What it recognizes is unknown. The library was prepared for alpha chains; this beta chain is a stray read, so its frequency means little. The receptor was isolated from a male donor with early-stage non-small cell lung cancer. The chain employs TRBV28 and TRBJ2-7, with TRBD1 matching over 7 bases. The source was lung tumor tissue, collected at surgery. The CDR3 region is CASSHYRGKDEQYF. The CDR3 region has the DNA TGTGCCAGCAGTCACTACAGGGGTAAGGACGAGCAGTACTTC.